This T cell receptor beta chain emerged from a study of blood T cells in healthy people across ages. Points from the study as a whole: One million T cells yielded diversity estimates that were considered underestimates. Older individuals had lower TCR beta diversity per million T cells (the decline was roughly linear).

CDR3 length: 13 residues. V was clipped by 1 base and J by 7 bases, with 10 bases between them. Germline CDR1 is SGHTA and CDR2 is FQGNSA. This clonotype was counted a few times. Its specificity is unknown. It was with a sample-barcoded 5' primer and a J-beta primer mix that a second PCR of roughly 7 to 12 cycles was run. Researchers report that each sample yielded at least 3 million CDR3-containing paired-end reads. TCRdb fed the 5' RACE reads into MiXCR, producing one record per CDR3 protein. The sample lists roughly 1.9 million distinct CDR3 sequences, 39% occurring once. The sequenced material came from blood. This TCR was sampled from a human donor in good health. The gene calls are TRBV7-2 and TRBJ1-2; possible D gene TRBD1, 5 bases. The CDR3: CASSLGGVIGYTF. Written as DNA, the CDR3 is TGTGCCAGCAGCTTAGGGGGGGTCATTGGCTACACCTTC. Filled out from reference TRBV7-2 and TRBJ1-2, the complete variable domain reads GAGVSQSPSNKVTEKGKDVELRCDPISGHTALYWYRQSLGQGLEFLIYFQGNSAPDKSGLPSDRFSAERTGGSVSTLTIQRTQQEDSAVYLCASSLGGVIGYTFGSGTRLTVV.